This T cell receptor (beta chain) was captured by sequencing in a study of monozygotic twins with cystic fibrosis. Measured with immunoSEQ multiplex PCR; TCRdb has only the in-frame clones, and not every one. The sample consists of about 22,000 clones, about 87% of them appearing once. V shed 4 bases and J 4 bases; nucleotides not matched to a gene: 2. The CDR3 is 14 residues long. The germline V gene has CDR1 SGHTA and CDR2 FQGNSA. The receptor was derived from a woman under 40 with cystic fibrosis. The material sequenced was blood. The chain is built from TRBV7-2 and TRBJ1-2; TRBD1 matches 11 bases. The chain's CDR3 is CASSSDRGPYGYTF. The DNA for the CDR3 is TGTGCCAGCAGCTCGGACAGGGGGCCCTATGGCTACACCTTC.